The next 17 T cell receptor beta chains were all read from a single sample in a study of T cell responses to AZD1222 COVID-19 vaccine. Method: immunoSEQ multiplex PCR; TCRdb's copy keeps in-frame clones and lacks some. Of under 150,000 clones listed, 85% to 95% are singletons. Sequenced here: peripheral blood, sampled on day 0 of AZD1222 vaccination. Receptors originate from an adult in good health.

The chain employs TRBV6-2 or TRBV6-3 and TRBJ2-7; 10 nucleotides match TRBD2. The germline CDR1 and CDR2 sequences are MNHEY and SVGEGT. V lost 2 bases to trimming and J lost 7 bases; unmatched junction nucleotides: 17. The length of the CDR3 is 18 residues. The CDR3 DNA reads TGTGCCAGCAGTTACCCCCTCGGGGGAGCGGGGGGGCCTCGTGAGCAGTACTTC. Translated, it gives CASSYPLGGAGGPREQYF.

The chain links TRBV18 to TRBJ2-6; TRBD1 or TRBD2 may be the D gene (5 bases each). Germline V gene lookup returns CDR1 KGHSH and CDR2 LQKENI. The CDR3 is 14 amino acids. V was cut by 5 bases and J by 4 bases, with 9 bases left in between. The chain's CDR3 is CASSTRGGANVLTF. The CDR3 DNA reads as TGTGCCAGCTCAACTAGGGGAGGGGCCAACGTCCTGACTTTC. The full variable domain, in which reference TRBV18 and TRBJ2-6 provide the parts outside the CDR3, is NAGVMQNPRHLVRRRGQEARLRCSPMKGHSHVYWYRQLPEEGLKFMVYLQKENIIDESGMPKERFSAEFPKEGPSILRIQQVVRGDSAAYFCASSTRGGANVLTFGAGSRLTVL.

This sequence joins TRBV23-1 and TRBJ1-4; D unresolved. TRBV23-1 is assigned to the ORF class and has an uncertain function. Deletions cut 0 bases from V and 0 bases from J, with 11 bases between. The CDR3 spans 17 residues. CDR3 nucleotides: TGCGCCAGCAGTCAATCCGGCGGACGGCCAACTAATGAAAAACTGTTTTTT. Translation: CASSQSGGRPTNEKLFF.

On this clone itself: Other nucleotide sequences in the sample specify the same CDR3. The V call is TRBV19, the J call TRBJ1-5, with 8 bases lining up with TRBD1. V gave up 10 bases and J gave up 4 bases; unmatched junction bases: 6. This CDR3 has 13 residues. Germline CDR1 LNHDA, CDR2 SQIVND (reference sequence). Written as DNA, the CDR3 is TGTGCCACCCGGACAGGGTTGAATCAGCCCCAGCATTTT. It yields the protein CATRTGLNQPQHF. Full variable domain (outside the CDR3, taken from reference TRBV19 and TRBJ1-5): DGGITQSPKYLFRKEGQNVTLSCEQNLNHDAMYWYRQDPGQGLRLIYYSQIVNDFQKGDIAEGYSVSREKKESFPLTVTSAQKNPTAFYLCATRTGLNQPQHFGDGTRLSIL.

V gene TRBV19 combines with J gene TRBJ1-1; possibly TRBD1 for D (5 bases). The V end lost 3 bases, the J end lost 5 bases, and 19 bases lay between the germline ends. The CDR3 runs 16 residues. Germline CDR1 and CDR2: LNHDA and SQIVND (reference sequence). CDR3 DNA: TGTGCCAGTAGTATTACTACGGGGGTCGGGGGTACTGAAGCTTTCTTT. Amino acids: CASSITTGVGGTEAFF.

The chain links TRBV5-1 to TRBJ2-7; D tentatively fits TRBD1 or TRBD2 (6 bases each). In germline, CDR1 is SGHRS, CDR2 YFSETQ. CDR3 size: 10 residues. Trimming took 7 bases from V and 6 from J, leaving 8 bases between them. The CDR3 DNA reads as TGCGCCAGCCGGGGGCTCGAGCAGTACTTC. This translates into CASRGLEQYF.

In this sample, this clone turned up once. The chain links TRBV6-6 to TRBJ1-3; 8 positions match TRBD1. CDR3 size: 16 residues. Germline V gene lookup returns CDR1 MNHNY and CDR2 SVGAGI (reference sequence). The ends lost 6 bases at V and 2 bases at J; junction bases unmatched: 9. The CDR3: CASRRDRGGTGNTIYF. CDR3 DNA sequence: TGTGCCAGCAGACGAGACAGGGGCGGCACTGGAAACACCATATATTTT.

The chain carries TRBV5-4 and TRBJ1-4; 7 positions match TRBD1. Germline V gene sequence: CDR1 SGHNT, CDR2 YYREEE (reference sequence). This CDR3 spans 14 amino acids. V lost 2 bases to trimming and J lost 8 bases; unmatched junction nucleotides: 6. The CDR3 DNA reads as TGTGCCAGCAGCTTTACAGGGGTAGAGGAAAAACTGTTTTTT. Protein: CASSFTGVEEKLFF.

The CDR3 here is CASSLTNTDTQYF. The DNA of the CDR3 is TGCGCCAGCAGCCTCACGAACACGGATACGCAGTATTTT. The chain links TRBV4-3 to TRBJ2-3, with D unclear. Per the germline V gene, CDR1 is LGHNA and CDR2 is YSLEER. Deletions cut 4 bases from V and 6 bases from J, with 11 bases between. The CDR3 consists of 13 residues.

The chain links TRBV18 to TRBJ2-1; 8 nucleotides match TRBD2. From germline, CDR1 is KGHSH and CDR2 LQKENI. The CDR3 totals 15 residues. Trimming at V came to 3 bases and at J to 4 bases, leaving 5 bases not matched to a gene. The CDR3 DNA follows: TGTGCCAGCTCACCGGGGACGGGGGGGTACAATGAGCAGTTCTTC. This gives the protein CASSPGTGGYNEQFF.

The CDR3 DNA reads TGTGCCAGTGGGACACAGGGTGAAGCTTTCTTT. This sequence encodes CASGTQGEAFF. This sequence joins TRBV19 and TRBJ1-1, with D possibly being TRBD1 (6 bases). In germline, CDR1 is LNHDA, CDR2 SQIVND (reference sequence). Trimming took 8 bases from V and 7 from J, leaving 11 bases between them. The CDR3 contains 11 residues. Full variable domain (rest looked up from reference TRBV19 and TRBJ1-1): DGGITQSPKYLFRKEGQNVTLSCEQNLNHDAMYWYRQDPGQGLRLIYYSQIVNDFQKGDIAEGYSVSREKKESFPLTVTSAQKNPTAFYLCASGTQGEAFFGQGTRLTVV.

CDR3 bases: TGCGCCAGCAGCTTGGGTGACAGGGATCAGCCCCAGCATTTT. Translating it yields CASSLGDRDQPQHF. The chain has TRBV5-1 and TRBJ1-5, with TRBD1 matching 7 bases. Germline V CDR1 and CDR2: SGHRS, YFSETQ. Trimming at V came to 0 bases and at J to 5 bases, leaving 2 bases not matched to a gene. This CDR3 has 14 amino acids.

The chain employs TRBV29-1 and TRBJ2-7; TRBD1 or TRBD2 may be the D gene (5 bases each). CDR1 is SQVTM and CDR2 is ANQGSEA in the germline V gene. V was shortened by 5 bases and J by 0 bases, with 11 bases between the two germline ends. The CDR3 contains 13 residues. The CDR3 protein is CSVWDRNSYEQYF. As DNA, the CDR3 is TGCAGCGTTTGGGACCGAAACTCCTACGAGCAGTACTTC.

The CDR3 DNA reads as TGTGCCAGTAGTATAGGCCCCCCGGCTGAGCTAACATTCTATGGCTACACCTTC. It translates to CASSIGPPAELTFYGYTF. V gene TRBV19 combines with J gene TRBJ1-2; D call uncertain. The CDR3 has 18 residues. The V end lost 1 base, the J end lost 4 bases, and 22 bases lay between the germline ends. CDR1 LNHDA and CDR2 SQIVND come from the germline V gene (reference sequence).

This rearrangement joins TRBV6-5 to TRBJ1-2; 10 bases are a match to TRBD1. This CDR3 spans 16 amino acids. The germline CDR1 and CDR2 sequences are MNHEY and SVGAGI. The junction had 10 bases not matched to a gene; V was cut back by 1 base and J by 8 bases. Here the CDR3 reads CASSYFRGQGSRGYTF. The CDR3 DNA sequence: TGTGCCAGCAGTTACTTCCGGGGACAGGGGTCCAGAGGCTACACCTTC.

The chain's CDR3 is CAIGIRAGGNTIYF. The CDR3 nucleotides are TGTGCCATCGGGATCCGGGCAGGAGGAAACACCATATATTTT. The chain recombines TRBV10-3 with TRBJ1-3; D remains unclear. This CDR3 region has 14 residues. Germline V CDR1 and CDR2: ENHRY, SYGVKD. V was clipped by 8 bases and J by 4 bases, with 15 bases between them.

The chain employs TRBV18 and TRBJ2-7, with D hard to call. The CDR3 contains 14 residues. V lost 2 bases and J lost 7, with 15 bases in between. CDR1 KGHSH and CDR2 LQKENI come from the germline V gene. The CDR3 DNA reads TGTGCCAGCTCACCAAATACCGACCTTCGAGAGCAGTACTTC. Translation gives CASSPNTDLREQYF. Full variable domain (missing parts from reference TRBV18 and TRBJ2-7): NAGVMQNPRHLVRRRGQEARLRCSPMKGHSHVYWYRQLPEEGLKFMVYLQKENIIDESGMPKERFSAEFPKEGPSILRIQQVVRGDSAAYFCASSPNTDLREQYFGPGTRLTVT.